Reported below is one T cell receptor (beta chain). This clone was picked up a small number of times. Its antigen is not yet known. One base away there is no much larger clone; base qualities are not given. The data derive from a study of cytomegalovirus exposure and HLA in healthy donors (dated by TCRdb to about 2017). In the study overall: An earlier analysis of around 600 of the donors reported about 250 Gb of sequence data and roughly 100 million unique TCR beta sequences from some 180 million T cells. An early release covering 550 to 700 HLA-typed donors comprised about 300 gigabases of sequencing data and roughly 86 million unique TCR sequences. Of the 398 genotyped donors, 65% to 90% fell in the genetic ancestry cluster associated with self-reported Caucasian donors. The study aimed to test whether cataloging public T cell receptors could reveal signatures of past pathogen exposure. The study used immunosequencing to profile the T cell repertoires of some 600 subjects and linked those repertoires to cytomegalovirus serostatus. Besides the first cohort of 500 to 700 subjects, a separate validation cohort made up of over a hundred different subjects was used. High-throughput TCR immunosequencing, statistical association of individual TCRs with disease status, and machine learning were combined to predict cytomegalovirus infection status. A later analysis re-analyzed previously published TCR beta repertoires from 500 to 700 donors and added high-resolution HLA genotyping to study TCR occurrence patterns. Rather than drawing on any new phenotypic data, the later analysis identified candidate immune exposures from TCR beta sequences and the way those sequences occurred across donors. An earlier analysis of fewer than 700 of the donors applied high-throughput TCR beta sequencing to assess whether each TCR beta V gene segment acted as functional or pseudogenic. Donor age, sex, ethnicity and CMV serostatus were compiled together with the repertoire data. A later genetic analysis used genome-wide SNP genotypes for 398 of the 666 donors, treating that subset as a discovery cohort. Every repertoire in the discovery cohort had been generated on one and the same sequencing platform. Class I and class II HLA loci were covered by the typing at four-digit resolution. Typing coverage varied by locus: about 620-630 donors for A, B, C, DRB1 and DQB1; approximately 520 for DQA1; 600 to 610 for DPA1; about 450 for DPB1. Four or five DR-DQ haplotypes were treated as single units for association and clustering because of strong linkage in the cohort. Across approximately 400 genotyped donors of the cohort, an average of about 220,000 unique TCR beta nucleotide sequences per donor were sequenced, and 15% to 20% of those sequences were non-productive. Overall study results and their limits: A few of the identified cytomegalovirus-associated TCR beta chains were confirmed in vitro to be specific for cytomegalovirus antigens. Some IMGT-functional V segments, including TRBV6-2 and TRBV6-3, could not be distinguished by the 87-base-pair reads and were therefore excluded. A total of roughly 160 TCR beta chains were listed by the study as associated with cytomegalovirus. Because some donors lacked HLA typing at each locus, the association tests relied only on the typed subset. The presence/absence analyses assumed that sequencing depth was roughly uniform across donors, and that assumption may not be true. In a later analysis, most CMV-associated TCR beta chains were found to appear HLA-restricted, with HLA associations seemingly driven largely by CMV exposure. V-gene and J-gene trimming of TCR beta chains was associated with a missense DCLRE1C variant in a later genetic analysis, and the association was replicated in an independent cohort. Specific HLA alleles were associated with 15,000 to 20,000 TCR beta sequences at a false discovery rate of 0.05 in a later analysis. The classifier was reported to diagnose cytomegalovirus status with high specificity and sensitivity in both the original and validation cohorts. This cohort had only TCR beta chains sequenced, and the lack of alpha or paired-chain data limited which features could be detected. While some public TCRs were present in many individuals, most TCR sequences turned up only very rarely across donors. Some 15 rarely observed V segments, including chromosome 9 orphons, were excluded from the earlier analysis of about 600 of the donors because counts were too low. When HLA alleles, especially DR and DQ, strongly co-occurred, attributing TCR associations to individual alleles was difficult. A further reported finding was that TCR beta sequences accurately predicted the HLA-A and HLA-B alleles for most subjects in the first cohort. Compared with the approximately 700-donor mean, donors in an Asian-associated ancestry cluster had fewer N-insertions in productive TCRs, according to a later genetic analysis. A cluster of highly shared sequence variants was judged likely to be a technical artifact of the sequencing pipeline. Linkage disequilibrium might explain the correlated functional status among segregating V segments, but an unknown experimental factor could not be ruled out. Broadly in line with IMGT annotations, most TCR beta V segments showed up in productive rearrangements about 90% or about 30% of the time in an earlier analysis of approximately 640 of the donors. In a later analysis, HLA-associated TCR beta chains were found to be more clonally expanded and to have lower generation probabilities than equally common non-associated chains. It was suggested by the authors that the approach could potentially be generalized to other disease states and immunological phenotypes. A later analysis reported that several top co-occurrence clusters appeared linked to parvovirus B19, influenza, CMV and Epstein-Barr virus. According to a later analysis, TCR association rates differed among HLA loci, with DRB1 alleles showing the most associated TCRs and HLA-C alleles showing the fewest. Immune exposure information for the cohort was limited to CMV serostatus.

Library generation was performed with the immunoSEQ multiplex PCR assay. The multiplex PCR relied on a mix of 60 forward primers for TCR Vbeta segments and 13 reverse primers for TCR Jbeta segments. The CDR3 region of rearranged TCR beta genes was amplified from genomic DNA by a multiplex PCR assay. Amplified TCR beta libraries were sequenced as 87-base-pair reads on the Illumina HiSeq System. On the authors' methods: A later analysis tallied tens of millions of unique TCR beta chains across the roughly 610 repertoires, and 10 million to 11 million of those chains were shared by two or more donors. To remove PCR and sequencing errors, raw reads were error-corrected and collapsed into unique sequences using a nearest-neighbor algorithm that merged closely related sequences. To assign V, D and J gene segments, CDR3 sequences were aligned to IMGT reference sequences. For a sequence to be retained, at least a six-nucleotide match to both a V gene segment and a J gene segment was required. Rearrangements were called productive when the CDR3 lacked stop codons and stayed in frame with V and J; all others were non-productive. CDR3 was defined according to IMGT convention as the region running from the second conserved V-encoded cysteine to the conserved J-encoded phenylalanine. In an earlier analysis of around 540 of the donors, sequences lacking an unambiguous match to a single V gene segment were excluded. In an earlier analysis of around 600 of the donors, V segments were called functional above 56.7% productive rearrangements and were called segregating when the between-donor standard deviation exceeded 5%. A statistical classification framework was built to diagnose cytomegalovirus status from the catalog of TCR beta chain sequences. A later analysis assigned V and J genes by comparing TCR nucleotide sequences with IMGT/GENE-DB human TR gene sequences. The TCRdist pipeline was used in a later analysis to assign CDR3 sequences and most-parsimonious VDJ recombination scenarios. A later analysis defined each TCR beta chain by its CDR3 amino acid sequence plus V-gene family, and excluded reads lacking a unique V-gene family. To address suspected cross-contamination and a sequencing artifact, a later analysis removed 550 to 750 highly shared, low-generation-probability nucleotide sequences. A later analysis calculated a clonal expansion index for each public chain from normalized within-repertoire ranks of inferred template counts. A later analysis computed generation probabilities with a VDJ recombination model fitted to out-of-frame rearrangements, and checked the results against IGoR. In a later analysis, TCR-TCR, TCR-HLA and TCR-CMV co-occurrence was scored with hypergeometric tests, and a repertoire-size bias correction was applied to TCR pairs. In a later analysis, false discovery rates were estimated by permuting HLA or CMV assignments 20 times. In a later analysis, co-occurring TCRs were grouped with DBSCAN, and TCRdist sequence similarity was added when clustering was performed within HLA-allele-positive subsets. For co-occurrence clustering, repertoires with fewer than 30,000 or more than 120,000 public chains were excluded, along with roughly 5 repertoires with anomalous nucleotide sharing. The immuneACCESS repertoire file appears here via TCRdb, limited to in-frame rearrangements. These files lack a portion of the clones; in checked studies, under half of the deficit traces to unresolved V genes, and the cause of the others is not known. V and J calls and clone size come straight from that table; D and trimming were deduced from the DNA. A total of 150,000 to 200,000 clones appear in this sample, 65% to 85% of them only once. 1.5% of the sample is in the top ten clones.

The cohort comprised under 700 healthy bone marrow donors. At the time of sampling, all cohort members were nominally healthy, though unrecorded immune exposures were likely present. The donor was CMV seronegative and was included in the group of approximately 350 seronegative cohort members. Each donor provided a peripheral blood sample, and peripheral blood mononuclear cells were used for TCR beta sequencing. Genomic DNA extraction from the blood cell samples was performed with the Qiagen DNeasy Blood Extraction Kit. V loses 1 base, J loses 4 bases, and the germline ends lie 7 bases apart. The CDR3 spans 14 residues, from the cysteine through the phenylalanine. Here the CDR3 DNA is all that survives: 42 bases in frame from base 1. CDR1 and CDR2 (MGHDK, SYGVNS) derive from the germline V gene.

The sequence joins TRBV25-1 to TRBJ1-4; no D gene can be assigned with confidence. The sequence derives from a woman under 30 in good health and CMV-seronegative. Input material: PBMCs. The CDR3 region has the sequence CASSEFQDNEKLFF. The sequence in DNA is TGTGCCAGCAGTGAATTTCAGGATAATGAAAAACTGTTTTTT.